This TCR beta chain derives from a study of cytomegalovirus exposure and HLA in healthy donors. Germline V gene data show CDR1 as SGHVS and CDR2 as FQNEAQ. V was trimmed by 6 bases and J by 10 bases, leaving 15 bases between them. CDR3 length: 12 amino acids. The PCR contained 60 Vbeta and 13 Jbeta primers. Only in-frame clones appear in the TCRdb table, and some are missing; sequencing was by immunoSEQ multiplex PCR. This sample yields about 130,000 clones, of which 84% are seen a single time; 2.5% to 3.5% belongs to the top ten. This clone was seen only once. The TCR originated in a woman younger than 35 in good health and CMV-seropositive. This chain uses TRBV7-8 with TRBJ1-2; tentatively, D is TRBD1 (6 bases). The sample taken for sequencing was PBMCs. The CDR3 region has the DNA TGTGCCAGCAGTTACCTTGGACAGAACTACACCTTC. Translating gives CASSYLGQNYTF.